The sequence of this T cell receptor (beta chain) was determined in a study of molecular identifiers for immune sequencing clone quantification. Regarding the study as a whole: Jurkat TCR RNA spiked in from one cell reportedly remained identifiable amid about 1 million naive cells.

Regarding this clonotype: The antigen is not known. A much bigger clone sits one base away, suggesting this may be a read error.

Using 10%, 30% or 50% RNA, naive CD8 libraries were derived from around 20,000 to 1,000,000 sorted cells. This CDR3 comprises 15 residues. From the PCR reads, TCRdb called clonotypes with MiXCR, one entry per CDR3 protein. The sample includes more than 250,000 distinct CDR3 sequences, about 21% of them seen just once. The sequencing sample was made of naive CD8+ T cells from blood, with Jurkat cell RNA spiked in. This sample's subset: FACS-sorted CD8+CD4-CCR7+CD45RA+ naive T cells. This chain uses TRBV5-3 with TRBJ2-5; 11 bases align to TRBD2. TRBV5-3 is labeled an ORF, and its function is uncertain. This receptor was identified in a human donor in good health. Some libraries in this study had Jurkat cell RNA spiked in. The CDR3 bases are TGTGCCAGCAGCCCCCCGACTAGCGGGGTGGAGACCCAGCACTTC. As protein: CASSPPTSGVETQHF.